The present entry profiles one T cell receptor (beta chain) with its context. The antigen remains unidentified. CDR1 SGHRS and CDR2 YFSETQ come from the germline V gene. The CDR3 sequence is 15 residues long. V lost 0 bases to trimming and J lost 3 bases; unmatched junction nucleotides: 3. Healthy donors of bone marrow made up the group. This sample was taken from a study of cytomegalovirus exposure and HLA in healthy donors. General observations from the study: Relative to the roughly 690-donor mean, N-insertions were reportedly fewer in an Asian-associated ancestry cluster in a later analysis. DRB1 had the most TCR associations and HLA-C the fewest, a later analysis found, with rates varying by HLA locus. No immune exposure information besides CMV serostatus was available.

Researchers ran the PCR with 60 Vbeta and 13 Jbeta primers. The data were produced by immunoSEQ multiplex PCR, yet TCRdb's version contains in-frame clones alone and is incomplete. This sample has some 120,000 clones, with about 70% found just once. The sample taken for sequencing was PBMCs. This clonotype was sampled from a human donor in good health. The chain employs TRBV5-1 and TRBJ2-1; 7 bases align to TRBD2. DNA of the CDR3: TGCGCCAGCAGCTTGGGGACTAGTAGCTACAATGAGCAGTTCTTC. It yields the protein CASSLGTSSYNEQFF.